These T cell receptor beta chains were read from a single sample in a study of cytomegalovirus exposure and HLA in healthy donors. Method: immunoSEQ multiplex PCR; TCRdb's copy keeps in-frame clones and lacks some. The table has under 45,000 clones, 70% to 85% seen once. The specimen was PBMCs. These receptors came from a young man in good health and CMV-seronegative. The CDR3 runs from the conserved cysteine through the conserved F or W. The D gene is left open where the match is weak. Only some rows state a clone size, as once, few, many or a class for expanded clones.

j_gene,d_gene,abundance,v_gene,CDR3aa,CDR3nt
TRBJ2-1,.,.,TRBV7-2,CASSLSLPHEQFF,TGTGCCAGCAGCTTATCCCTCCCCCATGAGCAGTTCTTC
TRBJ1-1,TRBD1,.,TRBV18,CASSPMTGSSTEAFF,TGTGCCAGCTCACCAATGACAGGGTCGAGCACTGAAGCTTTCTTT
TRBJ2-3,.,.,TRBV28,CASSSLPGHFIDTQYF,TGTGCCAGCAGTTCCCTGCCGGGACATTTCATTGATACGCAGTATTTT
TRBJ1-4,.,.,TRBV11-2,CASSLHRAWEKLFF,TGTGCCAGCAGCTTACATAGAGCGTGGGAAAAACTGTTTTTT
TRBJ2-3,.,once,TRBV2,CASSEVADTQYF,TGTGCCAGCAGTGAAGTAGCAGATACGCAGTATTTT
TRBJ2-5,.,once,TRBV7-6,CASSLGFRGIAETQYF,TGTGCCAGCAGCTTAGGGTTTAGGGGTATTGCAGAGACCCAGTACTTC
TRBJ2-4,TRBD2,few,TRBV7-2,CASSFSGTSIQYF,TGTGCCAGCAGCTTTAGCGGGACAAGCATTCAGTACTTC
TRBJ2-7,TRBD1,.,TRBV2,CASSVGGQGSREQYF,TGTGCCAGCAGTGTTGGGGGACAGGGCTCGCGAGAGCAGTACTTC
TRBJ1-5,.,.,TRBV27,CASSRRSNQPQHF,TGTGCCAGCAGCCGCAGGAGCAATCAGCCCCAGCATTTT
TRBJ2-3,.,once,TRBV7-9,CASSLTGSTDTQYF,TGTGCCAGCAGCTTAACAGGGAGCACAGATACGCAGTATTTT
TRBJ2-3,.,.,TRBV30,CAWTTGTSTDTQYF,TGTGCCTGGACTACCGGGACTAGCACAGATACGCAGTATTTT
TRBJ2-4,.,.,TRBV19,CASTRQVGNIQYF,TGTGCCAGTACCCGACAGGTGGGAAACATTCAGTACTTC
TRBJ2-3,TRBD2,.,TRBV9,CASSVEAGSSFTDTQYF,TGTGCCAGCAGCGTAGAAGCGGGATCTAGTTTCACAGATACGCAGTATTTT
TRBJ1-5,TRBD1,once,TRBV27,CASSLGTGGNQPQHF,TGTGCCAGCAGTTTAGGGACAGGGGGCAATCAGCCCCAGCATTTT
TRBJ2-1,TRBD2,once,TRBV4-2,CASSQVGTSGRNEQFF,TGTGCCAGCAGCCAGGTCGGGACTAGCGGGAGAAATGAGCAGTTCTTC
TRBJ1-2,.,.,TRBV29-1,CSVRGERYGYTF,TGCAGCGTAAGAGGCGAGAGGTATGGCTACACCTTC
TRBJ2-1,TRBD2,.,TRBV27,CASSLPSWREGLSYEQFF,TGTGCCAGCAGTTTACCCTCCTGGCGGGAGGGCCTTTCATACGAGCAGTTCTTC
TRBJ2-1,TRBD1,.,TRBV28,CASDIQGANEQFF,TGTGCCAGTGACATCCAGGGGGCCAATGAGCAGTTCTTC
TRBJ1-4,TRBD1,.,TRBV18,CASSHGQGGEKLFF,TGTGCCAGCTCACACGGACAGGGCGGGGAAAAACTGTTTTTT
TRBJ1-5,TRBD1,few,TRBV10-1,CANLDRENQPQHF,TGCGCCAACCTAGACAGGGAGAATCAGCCCCAGCATTTT
TRBJ1-1,.,once,TRBV7-9,CSSSLSFSEAFF,TGTTCCAGCAGCTTATCTTTCAGTGAAGCTTTCTTT
TRBJ2-7,TRBD1,.,TRBV7-8,CASSFIRDRGLKIYEQYF,TGTGCCAGCAGCTTCATCCGGGACAGGGGGCTCAAAATCTACGAGCAGTACTTC
TRBJ1-2,.,.,TRBV6-5,CASYVKTDGYTF,TGTGCCTCCTACGTTAAAACGGATGGCTACACCTTC
TRBJ2-3,TRBD2,.,TRBV7-2,CASSQAPGRGGDTQYF,TGTGCCAGCAGCCAAGCCCCCGGGAGGGGTGGAGATACGCAGTATTTT
TRBJ2-7,TRBD2,.,TRBV30,CAWSGTGLAGGFIPYEQYF,TGTGCCTGGAGTGGCACCGGACTAGCGGGAGGTTTTATCCCCTACGAGCAGTACTTC
TRBJ2-1,TRBD2,.,TRBV7-6,CASSSIVAGGRNEQFF,TGTGCCAGCAGCTCCATTGTAGCGGGAGGGCGTAATGAGCAGTTCTTC
TRBJ1-1,.,few,TRBV21-1,CASSKKDRGLQHLNTEAFF,TGTGCCAGCAGCAAAAAGGACAGGGGGCTACAACACTTGAACACTGAAGCTTTCTTT
TRBJ1-5,TRBD1,.,TRBV30,CAWSPDRRIGNQPQHF,TGTGCCTGGAGCCCGGACAGGCGGATTGGAAATCAGCCCCAGCATTTT
TRBJ2-2,TRBD1,.,TRBV11-2,CASSTYRGKTGELFF,TGTGCCAGCAGCACGTACAGGGGGAAGACCGGGGAGCTGTTTTTT
TRBJ2-2,.,.,TRBV6-5,CASRPPVDTGELFF,TGTGCCAGCAGACCCCCGGTGGACACCGGGGAGCTGTTTTTT
TRBJ2-1,TRBD2,.,TRBV6-1,CASSDGTTTGLAGGSEQFF,TGTGCCAGCAGTGACGGAACCACCACGGGACTAGCGGGAGGATCTGAGCAGTTCTTC
TRBJ1-4,.,.,TRBV2,CASSAGDRATNEKLFF,TGTGCCAGCAGTGCAGGGGACCGAGCAACTAATGAAAAACTGTTTTTT
TRBJ1-2,TRBD1,few,TRBV30,CAWGSYRGTF,TGTGCCTGGGGTAGTTACAGGGGAACCTTC
TRBJ2-7,TRBD2,.,TRBV7-2,CASSLYPSGSYEQYF,TGTGCCAGCAGCTTATACCCTAGCGGCTCCTACGAGCAGTACTTC
TRBJ2-3,TRBD2,.,TRBV5-4,CASSSIGLAGGPRTDTQYF,TGTGCCAGCAGCTCCATCGGACTAGCGGGAGGGCCTCGCACAGATACGCAGTATTTT
TRBJ1-1,TRBD1,.,TRBV6-5,CASSYLQGFAEAFF,TGTGCCAGCAGTTACTTACAGGGGTTCGCTGAAGCTTTCTTT
TRBJ2-7,.,few,TRBV7-9,CASSLPEHRDEQYF,TGTGCCAGCAGCCTACCGGAACACCGGGACGAGCAGTACTTC
TRBJ1-5,TRBD1,few,TRBV5-1,CASSLTGGHQPQHF,TGCGCCAGCAGCTTGACAGGGGGCCATCAGCCCCAGCATTTT
TRBJ1-1,TRBD1,.,TRBV7-9,CSSTPETGFANTEAFF,TGTTCCAGCACCCCGGAGACAGGGTTTGCGAACACTGAAGCTTTCTTT
TRBJ1-5,TRBD1,.,TRBV2,CASIGQEIGPQHF,TGTGCCAGCATCGGACAGGAGATAGGGCCCCAGCATTTT
TRBJ2-7,.,.,TRBV7-2,CASSPLPAGEQYF,TGTGCCAGCAGCCCCCTGCCAGCGGGCGAGCAGTACTTC
TRBJ1-2,.,.,TRBV7-6,CASSLSNNYGYTF,TGTGCCAGCAGCTTATCAAATAACTATGGCTACACCTTC
TRBJ2-2,.,.,TRBV5-1,CASSLDPGNTGELFF,TGCGCCAGCAGCTTGGATCCAGGGAACACCGGGGAGCTGTTTTTT
TRBJ2-7,TRBD1,.,TRBV6-5,CASSTRDSSYEQYF,TGTGCCAGCAGTACCCGGGACAGCTCCTACGAGCAGTACTTC
TRBJ2-7,TRBD1,.,TRBV5-1,CASSSGTGTYEQYF,TGCGCCAGCAGCTCGGGGACAGGGACCTACGAGCAGTACTTC
TRBJ1-1,.,.,TRBV5-1,CASTLGQNSPTFF,TGCGCCAGCACCCTGGGCCAAAACAGCCCTACTTTCTTT